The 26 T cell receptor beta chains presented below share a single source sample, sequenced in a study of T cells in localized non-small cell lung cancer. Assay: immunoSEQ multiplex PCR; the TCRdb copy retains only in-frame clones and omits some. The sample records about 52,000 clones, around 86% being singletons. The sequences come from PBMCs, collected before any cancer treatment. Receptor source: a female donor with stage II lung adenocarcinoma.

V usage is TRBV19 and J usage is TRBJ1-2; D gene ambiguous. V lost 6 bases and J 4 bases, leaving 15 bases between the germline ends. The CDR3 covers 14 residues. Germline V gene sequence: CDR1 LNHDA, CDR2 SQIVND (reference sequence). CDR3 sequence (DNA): TGTGCCAGTAGCCGGGATTCTGCAATCTATGGCTACACCTTC. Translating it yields CASSRDSAIYGYTF.

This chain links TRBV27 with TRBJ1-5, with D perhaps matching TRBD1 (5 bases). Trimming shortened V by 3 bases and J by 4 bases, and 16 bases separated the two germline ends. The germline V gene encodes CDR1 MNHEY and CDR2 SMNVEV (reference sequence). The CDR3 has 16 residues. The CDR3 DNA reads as TGTGCCAGCAGTTTTGCCCCAGGGTTCGGTAATCAGCCCCAGCATTTT. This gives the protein CASSFAPGFGNQPQHF.

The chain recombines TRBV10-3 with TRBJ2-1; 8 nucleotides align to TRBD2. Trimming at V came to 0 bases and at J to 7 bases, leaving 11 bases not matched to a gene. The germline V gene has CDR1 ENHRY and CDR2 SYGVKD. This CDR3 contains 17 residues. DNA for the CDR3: TGTGCCATCAGTGAGTCGTCTCGGGGCGGGGGGCCAAATGAGCAGTTCTTC. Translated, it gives CAISESSRGGGPNEQFF.

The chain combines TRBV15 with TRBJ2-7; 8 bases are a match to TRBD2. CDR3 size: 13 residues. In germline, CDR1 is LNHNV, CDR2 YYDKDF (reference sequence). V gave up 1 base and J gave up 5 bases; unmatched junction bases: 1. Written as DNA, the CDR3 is TGTGCCACCAGCAGAGCCGGGAGGGACGAGCAGTACTTC. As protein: CATSRAGRDEQYF.

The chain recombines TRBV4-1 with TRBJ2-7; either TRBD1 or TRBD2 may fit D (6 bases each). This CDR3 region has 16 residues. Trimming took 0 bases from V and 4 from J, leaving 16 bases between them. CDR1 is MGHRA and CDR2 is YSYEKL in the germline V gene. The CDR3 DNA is TGCGCCAGCAGCCAAGAGGGGGGCTGGGGGTTATACGAGCAGTACTTC. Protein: CASSQEGGWGLYEQYF.

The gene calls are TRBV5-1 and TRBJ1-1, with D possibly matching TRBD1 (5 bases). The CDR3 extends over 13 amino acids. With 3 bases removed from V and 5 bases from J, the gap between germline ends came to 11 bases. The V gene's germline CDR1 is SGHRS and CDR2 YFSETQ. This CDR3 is CASSSGHRTEAFF. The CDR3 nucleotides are TGCGCCAGCAGCTCGGGGCATCGAACTGAAGCTTTCTTT.

CDR3 sequence reads: CASSVEMIYTF. CDR3 in DNA: TGTGCCAGCAGTGTAGAGATGATCTACACCTTC. This sequence joins TRBV2 and TRBJ1-2; D is unclear. Germline V gene sequence: CDR1 SNHLY, CDR2 FYNNEI. V lost 4 bases, J lost 10 bases, and 10 bases lay in between. This CDR3 contains 11 residues.

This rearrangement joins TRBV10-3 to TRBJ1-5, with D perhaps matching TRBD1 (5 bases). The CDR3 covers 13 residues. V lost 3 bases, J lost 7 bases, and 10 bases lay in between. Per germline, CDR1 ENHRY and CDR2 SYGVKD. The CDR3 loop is CAISDRAGQPQHF. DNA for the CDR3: TGTGCCATCAGTGACAGGGCGGGACAGCCCCAGCATTTT.

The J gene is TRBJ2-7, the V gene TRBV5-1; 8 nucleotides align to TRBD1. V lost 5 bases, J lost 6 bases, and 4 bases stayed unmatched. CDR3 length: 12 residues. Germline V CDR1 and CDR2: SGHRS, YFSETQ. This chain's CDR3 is CASRETGGEQYF. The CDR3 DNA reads TGCGCCAGCAGAGAAACAGGGGGCGAGCAGTACTTC.

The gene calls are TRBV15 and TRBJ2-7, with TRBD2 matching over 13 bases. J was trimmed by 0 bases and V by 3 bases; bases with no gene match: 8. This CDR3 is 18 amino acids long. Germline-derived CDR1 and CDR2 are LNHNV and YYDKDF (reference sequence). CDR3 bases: TGTGCCACCAGCAGGAGGACTAGCGGGGGTTTCTTCTCCTACGAGCAGTACTTC. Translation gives CATSRRTSGGFFSYEQYF.

This CDR3 is CASSQASRTGGRNSPLHF. DNA of the CDR3: TGCGCCAGCAGCCAAGCCTCCCGGACGGGAGGCCGAAATTCACCCCTCCACTTT. The chain couples TRBV4-1 to TRBJ1-6, with D unclear. This CDR3 has 18 residues. Germline CDR1 is MGHRA and CDR2 is YSYEKL. V lost 1 base and J lost 7, with 20 bases in between.

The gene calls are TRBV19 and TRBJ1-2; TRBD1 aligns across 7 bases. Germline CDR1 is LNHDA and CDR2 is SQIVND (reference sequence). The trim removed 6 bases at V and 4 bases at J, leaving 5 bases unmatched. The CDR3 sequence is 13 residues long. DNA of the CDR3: TGTGCCAGTAGGGCCGACAGGGTCTATGGCTACACCTTC. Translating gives CASRADRVYGYTF.

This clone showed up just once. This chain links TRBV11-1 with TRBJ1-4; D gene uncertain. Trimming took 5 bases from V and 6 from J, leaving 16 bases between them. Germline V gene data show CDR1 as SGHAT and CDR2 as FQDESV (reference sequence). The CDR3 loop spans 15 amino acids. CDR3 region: CASSNGGLIDEKLFF. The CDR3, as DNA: TGTGCCAGCAGCAACGGAGGGTTAATTGATGAAAAACTGTTTTTT.

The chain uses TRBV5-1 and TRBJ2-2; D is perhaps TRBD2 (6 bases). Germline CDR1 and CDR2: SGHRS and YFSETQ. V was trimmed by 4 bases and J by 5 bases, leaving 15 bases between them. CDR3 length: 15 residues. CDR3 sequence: CASSLGLAGTGELFF. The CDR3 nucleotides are TGCGCCAGCAGCCTGGGACTTGCGGGGACCGGGGAGCTGTTTTTT.

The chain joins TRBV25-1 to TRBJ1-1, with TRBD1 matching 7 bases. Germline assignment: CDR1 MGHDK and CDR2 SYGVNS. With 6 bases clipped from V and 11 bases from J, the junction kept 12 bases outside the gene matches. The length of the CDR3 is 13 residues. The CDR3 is CASRTGTAREAFF. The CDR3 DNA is TGTGCCAGCAGGACTGGGACAGCGCGCGAGGCTTTCTTT.

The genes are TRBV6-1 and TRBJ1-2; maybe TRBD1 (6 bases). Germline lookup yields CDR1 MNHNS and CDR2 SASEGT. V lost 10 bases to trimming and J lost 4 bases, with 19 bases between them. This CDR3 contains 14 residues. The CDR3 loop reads CATTRQDRIYGYTF. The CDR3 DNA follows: TGTGCCACAACCCGACAAGACAGGATCTATGGCTACACCTTC.

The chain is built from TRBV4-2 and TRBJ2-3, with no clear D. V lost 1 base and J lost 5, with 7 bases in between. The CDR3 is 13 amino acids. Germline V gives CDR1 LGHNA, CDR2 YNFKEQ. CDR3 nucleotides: TGTGCCAGCAGCCAAGCTATAGTAGATACGCAGTATTTT. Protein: CASSQAIVDTQYF.

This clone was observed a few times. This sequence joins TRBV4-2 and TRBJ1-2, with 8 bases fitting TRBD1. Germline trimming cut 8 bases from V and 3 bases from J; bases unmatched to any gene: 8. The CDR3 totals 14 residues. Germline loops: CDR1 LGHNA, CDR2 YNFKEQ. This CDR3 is CASGADRDHYGYTF. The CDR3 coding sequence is TGTGCCAGCGGAGCGGACAGGGATCACTATGGCTACACCTTC.

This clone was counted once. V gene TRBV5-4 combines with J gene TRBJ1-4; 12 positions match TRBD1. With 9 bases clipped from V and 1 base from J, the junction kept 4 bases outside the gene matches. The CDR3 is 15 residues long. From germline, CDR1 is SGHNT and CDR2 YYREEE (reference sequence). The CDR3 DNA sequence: TGTGCCACCCGGGACAGGGGGCGAACTAATGAAAAACTGTTTTTT. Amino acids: CATRDRGRTNEKLFF.

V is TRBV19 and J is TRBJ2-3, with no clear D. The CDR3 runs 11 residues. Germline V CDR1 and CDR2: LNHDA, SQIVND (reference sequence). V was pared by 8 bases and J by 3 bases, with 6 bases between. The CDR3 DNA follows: TGTGCCAGTGCCATTACAGATACGCAGTATTTT. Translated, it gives CASAITDTQYF.

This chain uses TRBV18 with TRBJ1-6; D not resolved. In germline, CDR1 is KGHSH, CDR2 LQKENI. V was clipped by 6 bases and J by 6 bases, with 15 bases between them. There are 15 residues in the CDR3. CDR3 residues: CASSPSRSGNSPLHF. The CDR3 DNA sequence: TGTGCCAGCTCCCCCTCCCGTTCGGGTAATTCACCCCTCCACTTT.

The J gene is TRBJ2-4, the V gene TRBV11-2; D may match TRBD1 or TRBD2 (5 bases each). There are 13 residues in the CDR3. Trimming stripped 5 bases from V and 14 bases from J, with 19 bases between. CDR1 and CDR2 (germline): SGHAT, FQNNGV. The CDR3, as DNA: TGTGCCAGCAGCGAACGACCCGGGACCGGCGAGTACTTC. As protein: CASSERPGTGEYF.

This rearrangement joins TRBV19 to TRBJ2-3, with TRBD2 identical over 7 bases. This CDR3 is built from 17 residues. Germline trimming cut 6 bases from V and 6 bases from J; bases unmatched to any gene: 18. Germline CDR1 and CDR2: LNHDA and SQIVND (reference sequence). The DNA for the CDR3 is TGTGCCAGTAGCCACGGATCCCCTAGCGGAAGGAGGGATACGCAGTATTTT. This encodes CASSHGSPSGRRDTQYF.

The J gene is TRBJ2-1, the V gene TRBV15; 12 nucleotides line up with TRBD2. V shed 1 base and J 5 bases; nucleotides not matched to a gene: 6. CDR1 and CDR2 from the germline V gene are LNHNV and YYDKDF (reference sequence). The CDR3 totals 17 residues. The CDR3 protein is CATSRAWRTSGDNEQFF. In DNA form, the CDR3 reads TGTGCCACCAGCAGAGCGTGGCGGACTAGCGGGGACAATGAGCAGTTCTTC.

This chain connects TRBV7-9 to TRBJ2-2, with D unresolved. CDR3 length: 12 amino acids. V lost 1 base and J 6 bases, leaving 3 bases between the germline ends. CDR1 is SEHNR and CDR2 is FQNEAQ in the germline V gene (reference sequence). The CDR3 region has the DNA TGTGCCAGCAGCTTAGACGCCGGGGAGCTGTTTTTT. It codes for CASSLDAGELFF.

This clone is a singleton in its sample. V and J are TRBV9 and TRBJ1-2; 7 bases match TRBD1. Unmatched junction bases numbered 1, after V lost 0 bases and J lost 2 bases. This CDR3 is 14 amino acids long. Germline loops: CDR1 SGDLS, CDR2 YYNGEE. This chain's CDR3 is CASSVARGNYGYTF. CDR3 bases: TGTGCCAGCAGCGTAGCCAGGGGGAACTATGGCTACACCTTC.